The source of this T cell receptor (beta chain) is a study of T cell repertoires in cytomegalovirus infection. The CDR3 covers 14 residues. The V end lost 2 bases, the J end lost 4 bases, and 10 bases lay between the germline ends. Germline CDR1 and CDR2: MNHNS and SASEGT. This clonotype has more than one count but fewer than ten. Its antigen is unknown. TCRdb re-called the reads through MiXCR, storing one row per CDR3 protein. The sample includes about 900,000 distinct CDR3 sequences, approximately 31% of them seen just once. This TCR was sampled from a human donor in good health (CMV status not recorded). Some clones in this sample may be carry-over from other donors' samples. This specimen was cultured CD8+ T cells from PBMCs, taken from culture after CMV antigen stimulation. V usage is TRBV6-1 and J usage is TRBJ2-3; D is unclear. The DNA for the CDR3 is TGTGCCAGCAGTGAAAATGTGTTCCCAGATACGCAGTATTTT. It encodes CASSENVFPDTQYF.